This T cell receptor beta chain was captured in a study of blood T cell repertoires in COVID-19 (dated by TCRdb to the early 2020s). In the study overall: Samples from collaborators originated in the United States, Italy and Spain and spanned both the acute and convalescent phases of COVID-19. Deeply sampled blood TCRbeta repertoires from subjects exposed to, actively infected with, or recovered from COVID-19 were included in the dataset. The samples were drawn from two sources: the first 160 participants of the ongoing ImmuneRACE study, and about 1,300 subjects contributed by 6 global collaborators. Where available, HLA class I and class II types were taken from metadata supplied by the sample provider and were not determined by assay-based typing. The repertoires were made available in a free public database intended to serve as a resource for research on the immune response to SARS-CoV-2. Sample metadata almost always included a de-identified subject ID, COVID-19 status, age in years and sex. The material from the prospective study consisted of cDNA or gDNA derived from T cells, B-cell-depleted T cells, or PBMCs. Study-wide findings and limitations: The quantity of clinical and demographic metadata differed by source and by participant and was supplied without curation.

Each collaborating institution followed its own protocols to collect whole blood in K2EDTA tubes. For TCRbeta analysis, collaborator samples were shipped as frozen whole blood, as isolated PBMCs, or as DNA extracted from either sample type. To note about this clone: It lacks a known antigen. Nothing much larger sits one base from this clone, and base qualities are not available.

Including cysteine and phenylalanine, the CDR3 has 14 amino acids. The kept DNA is CDR3 alone, 42 bases in frame from the first base. CDR1 and CDR2, per the germline V gene (reference sequence), are LNHNV and YYDKDF. Between the V and J ends, shortened by 0 bases and 8 bases respectively, the junction contains 13 bases. TCRbeta CDR3 regions were amplified from genomic DNA using the immunoSEQ Assay, a bias-controlled multiplex PCR. The original pipeline was this. The number of nucleated cells in each sample was estimated by amplification of reference gene primers within the assay. To quantify the absolute abundance of each unique TCRbeta CDR3 rearrangement, sequence reads were collapsed and filtered. For each sample, productive Simpson clonality was calculated as the square root of Simpson's diversity index over productive rearrangements. As stored in TCRdb, this immuneACCESS dataset retains in-frame rearrangements with V and J assigned. A fraction of the clones does not appear; measured against another copy, unresolved V genes explain less than half of the discrepancy, and the remainder lacks a known reason. V and J calls and clone size are given by that table; D and trimming were obtained from the DNA. This sample lists over 45,000 clones; 83% were detected once. Jointly, the top ten make up roughly 12% of the sample.

Sequenced input: peripheral blood. This sequence uses TRBV15 and TRBJ1-2; the best D guess is TRBD1, with 5 bases matching. The origin of this receptor is a human donor in a cohort sampled during active COVID-19. The CDR3 protein sequence reads: CATSRERGTGGYTF. The sequence in DNA is TGTGCCACCAGCAGAGAACGCGGGACGGGGGGCTACACCTTC.